This T cell receptor beta chain comes out of a study of spatial heterogeneity in lung cancer. Study context: Tumor regions showed TCR transcript counts that correlated strongly with a T cell module score from matched bulk RNA-seq.

CDR1 and CDR2 (germline): MNHNS, SASEGT. The CDR3 sequence is 14 residues long. Trimming shortened V by 10 bases and J by 3 bases, and 16 bases separated the two germline ends. Time point in this sample: sample taken at primary tumor resection. The cohort: 70 to 85 early-stage, untreated non-small cell lung cancer patients. Every TCR cDNA molecule bore a unique molecular identifier. One entry per CDR3 protein results from TCRdb running MiXCR on the 5' RACE reads. The table includes 15,000 to 20,000 distinct CDR3 sequences, about 7.5% detected once. Only a few counts were recorded for this clonotype. The antigen is not known. General study results and limits: For expanded intratumoral alpha and beta TCRs, counts tracked tumor mutation counts.

The receptor comes from a male donor with early-stage non-small cell lung cancer. The chain employs TRBV6-1 and TRBJ1-5; D may be TRBD1 (6 bases). Sample: lung tumor tissue, taken at surgery. CDR3 coding DNA: TGTGCCATCGGGGGGGGCTTGGTCAATCAGCCCCAGCATTTT. It translates to CAIGGGLVNQPQHF.